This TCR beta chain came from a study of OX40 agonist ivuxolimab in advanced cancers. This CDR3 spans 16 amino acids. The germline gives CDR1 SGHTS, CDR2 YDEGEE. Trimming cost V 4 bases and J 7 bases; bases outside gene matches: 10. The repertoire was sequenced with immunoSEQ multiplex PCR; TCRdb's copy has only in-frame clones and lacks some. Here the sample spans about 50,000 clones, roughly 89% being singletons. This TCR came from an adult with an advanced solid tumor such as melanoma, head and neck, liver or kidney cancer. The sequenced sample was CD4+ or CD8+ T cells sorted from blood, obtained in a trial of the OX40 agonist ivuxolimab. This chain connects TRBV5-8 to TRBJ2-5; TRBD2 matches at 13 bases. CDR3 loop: CASSHWGLAGPGTQYF. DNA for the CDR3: TGTGCCAGCAGCCACTGGGGACTAGCGGGGCCGGGGACCCAGTACTTC.